Listed below are T cell receptor beta chains from one sample, sequenced in a study of CXCR3-negative and CXCR3-positive naive CD8 T cells. One entry per CDR3 protein, without DNA, is what TCRdb gives after re-calling the 5' RACE reads. The data show about 51,000 distinct CDR3 sequences, and the top ten clones hold roughly 0.59%. The specimen sequenced was naive CXCR3+ CD8+ T cells from blood. These receptors all come from a human donor in good health. Some clones in this sample may be carry-over from other donors' samples. Both conserved end residues are part of each CDR3. Fields, in order: clone size, V gene, J gene, CDR3 protein. Size is stated for part of the rows, as once, few or many counts, or as a class when the clone is expanded.

NA,TRBV2,TRBJ2-5,CASKTAPGFEETQYF
NA,TRBV5-6,TRBJ2-1,CASSLSGFEQFF
NA,TRBV20-1,TRBJ1-2,CSARPTGGGPYGYTF
NA,TRBV7-2,TRBJ2-7,CASSLGTGAEQYF
NA,TRBV10-3,TRBJ2-5,CAISDSTGVGETQYF
NA,TRBV6-5,TRBJ2-5,CASTGQAGETQYF
NA,TRBV27,TRBJ2-7,CASSGLPVYEQYF
NA,TRBV29-1,TRBJ2-1,CSVEDTSGPLNEQFF
NA,TRBV11-1,TRBJ1-6,CASSPGLENNSPLHF
NA,TRBV4-3,TRBJ2-7,CASSQLAGAREQYF
NA,TRBV20-1,TRBJ2-5,CSARSEERVETQYF
NA,TRBV7-6,TRBJ2-7,CASQTGVASEQYF
NA,TRBV12-3/TRBV12-4,TRBJ2-5,CASSPVRGLSETQYF
NA,TRBV6-6,TRBJ2-6,CASSEYYGANVLTF
NA,TRBV6-5,TRBJ1-1,CASSYLGSLRTEAFF
NA,TRBV7-3,TRBJ2-3,CASSLTRERPGDTQYF
NA,TRBV28,TRBJ2-2,CASSLGTGNTGELFF
NA,TRBV28,TRBJ2-2,CASSHYSGQNTGELFF
NA,TRBV4-3,TRBJ2-4,CASSQEVSGTKNIQYF
NA,TRBV29-1,TRBJ2-1,CSVESGPYNEQFF
NA,TRBV29-1,TRBJ1-2,CSVKRTGEGYTF
medium-sized,TRBV12-3/TRBV12-4,TRBJ2-7,CASGGQFSYEQYF
NA,TRBV27,TRBJ2-7,CASSFSVSYEQYF
NA,TRBV11-2,TRBJ1-1,CASSFSRTESLNTEAFF
NA,TRBV4-3,TRBJ2-7,CASSQDRRGLGDEQYF
NA,TRBV6-2/TRBV6-3,TRBJ2-1,CASSYLSGFYNEQFF
NA,TRBV19,TRBJ2-7,CASSRRGPYEQYF
NA,TRBV25-1,TRBJ2-1,CASSRLADNEQFF
NA,TRBV28,TRBJ1-2,CASSLGLSGGYTF
NA,TRBV19,TRBJ1-1,CASSIGEPTNTEAFF
NA,TRBV18,TRBJ2-1,CASSPPGDNEQFF
NA,TRBV6-5,TRBJ1-2,CASTDGYGYTF